The following is a T cell receptor beta chain sequence with its context. Naive CD8 cells, CD45RO-negative and positively selected for CCR7, excluded terminally differentiated effector memory CD45RA+ cells. V lost 4 bases and J lost 8, with 15 bases in between. CDR1 is MGHRA and CDR2 is YSYEKL in the germline V gene. This CDR3 is 14 amino acids long. The sample originates from a study of shared clonotypes between healthy human individuals. TCRdb's table, derived via immunoSEQ multiplex PCR, lists solely in-frame clones and lacks some. In the table there are hundreds of thousands of clones, around 92% of which are singletons.

The V call is TRBV4-1, the J call TRBJ1-3; D is unclear. Sequenced: naive CD8+ T cells sorted from blood. The origin of this receptor is a man under 40 in good health. The CDR3, as DNA: TGCGCCAGCAGCCCTCCCGGGCCCTGGGACACCATATATTTT. It specifies CASSPPGPWDTIYF.